This T cell receptor (beta chain) was profiled in a study of cytomegalovirus exposure and HLA in healthy donors. In germline, CDR1 is GTSNPN, CDR2 SVGIG (reference sequence). The CDR3 totals 15 residues. TCRdb's table, derived via immunoSEQ multiplex PCR, lists solely in-frame clones and lacks some. This table has about 220,000 clones, more than 75% appearing once. The J gene is TRBJ1-6, the V gene TRBV30, with a possible D match to TRBD1 (6 bases). Sequencing was performed on PBMCs. The TCR originated in a man aged 18 to 30 in good health and CMV-seronegative. DNA of the CDR3: TGTGCGGTAGCAGGGGAGAGCTCCTATAATTCACCCCTCCACTTT. Protein: CAVAGESSYNSPLHF.